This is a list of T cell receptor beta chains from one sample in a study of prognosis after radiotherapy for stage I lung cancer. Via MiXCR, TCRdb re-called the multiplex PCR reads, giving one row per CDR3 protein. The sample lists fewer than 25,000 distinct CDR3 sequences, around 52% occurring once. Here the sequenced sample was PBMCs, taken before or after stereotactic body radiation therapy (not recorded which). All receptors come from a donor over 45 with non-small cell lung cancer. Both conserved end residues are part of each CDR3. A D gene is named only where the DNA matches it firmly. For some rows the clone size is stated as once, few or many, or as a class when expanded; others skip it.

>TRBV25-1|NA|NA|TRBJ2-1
TGTGCCAGCAGTTTTGGGGTCGAGCAGTTCTTC
CASSFGVEQFF
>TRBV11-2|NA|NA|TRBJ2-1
TGTGCCAGCAGCTTGGGTAGGAATGAGCAGTTCTTC
CASSLGRNEQFF
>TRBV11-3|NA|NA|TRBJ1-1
TGTGCCAGCAGCACATACGTAGGGAACACTGAAGCTTTCTTT
CASSTYVGNTEAFF
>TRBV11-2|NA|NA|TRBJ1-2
TGTGCCAGCAGCCCCTCCCGGGGCTATGGCTACACCTTC
CASSPSRGYGYTF
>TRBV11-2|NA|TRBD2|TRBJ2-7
TGTGCCAGCAGCTTATCTAGCGGGAGTTACGAGCAGTACTTC
CASSLSSGSYEQYF
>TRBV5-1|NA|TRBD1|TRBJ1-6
TGTGCCAGCAGCTTAGCTCCGGGACAGAACAATTCACCCCTCCACTTT
CASSLAPGQNNSPLHF
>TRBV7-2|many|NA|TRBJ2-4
TGTGCCAGCAGCCCTAGGGGCAGCCTAGCCAAAAACATTCAGTACTTC
CASSPRGSLAKNIQYF
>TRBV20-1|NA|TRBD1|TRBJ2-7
TGCAGTGCTGACGGACAGGGTTCCTACGAGCAGTACTTC
CSADGQGSYEQYF
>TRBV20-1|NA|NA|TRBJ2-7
TGCAGTGCTGCCAAAACCGGGACCTCTTCGGCCGAGCAGTACTTC
CSAAKTGTSSAEQYF
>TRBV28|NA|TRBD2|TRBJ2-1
TGTGCCAGCATCCTAGCGGGAGTAAATGAGAAGTTCTTT
CASILAGVNEKFF
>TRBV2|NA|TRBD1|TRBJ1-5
TGTGCCAGCAGACACGGACAGGGGGACGGCAATCAGCCCCAGCATTTT
CASRHGQGDGNQPQHF
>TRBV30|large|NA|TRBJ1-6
TGTGCCTGGAGGGGACAATCAAATAATTCACCCCTCCACTTT
CAWRGQSNNSPLHF
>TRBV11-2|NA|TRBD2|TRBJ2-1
TGTGCCAGCAGCCCCTGGGAGGGCAATGAGCAGTTCTTC
CASSPWEGNEQFF
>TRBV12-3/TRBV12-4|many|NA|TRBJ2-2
TGTGCCTCTCAGGGGAGCCGAACCGGGGAGCTGTTTTTT
CASQGSRTGELFF
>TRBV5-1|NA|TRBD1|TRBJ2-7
TGCGCCAGCAGCGGGGGACAGGGGGTGAACTACGAGCAGTACTTC
CASSGGQGVNYEQYF
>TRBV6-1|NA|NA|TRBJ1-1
TGTGCCAGCTCGATCGAGGGGCGGAACACTGAAGGTTTCTTT
CASSIEGRNTEGFF